This T cell receptor beta chain was profiled in a study of breast tumors, draining lymph nodes, adjacent tissues. TCRdb analysed the multiplex PCR reads with MiXCR anew, one entry per CDR3 protein. The sample has 150,000 to 200,000 distinct CDR3 sequences; about 33% are singletons. The CDR3 totals 15 residues. Germline V gene lookup returns CDR1 SNHLY and CDR2 FYNNEI. Study observations and caveats: Findings are consistent with lymph node origin and intratumoral expansion of most tumor T cells. Compared with basal-like, luminal-like tumors shared significantly more repertoire with nontumor tissue. Tumor T cell lymph node origin was a supported hypothesis, not proven.

The lymph nodes were axillary draining lymph nodes from breast cancer patients. Regarding this clonotype: The antigen is not known. Relative to the germline gene, one junction end is altered; a read error may explain this.

The clonotype was recovered from a female donor with breast cancer. Some clones in this sample may be carry-over from other donors' samples. V gene TRBV2 combines with J gene TRBJ1-4; 7 bases map to TRBD1. Sequencing was carried out using axillary lymph node tissue. CDR3 residues: CASRDTRGMIEKLLF. DNA of the CDR3: TGTGCCAGCAGAGACACCAGGGGGATGATCGAAAAACTGTTATTT.